One sample yielded the 28 T cell receptor beta chains listed below, sequenced in a study of CD8 T cells in ankylosing spondylitis. TCRdb called the 5' RACE reads again in MiXCR, with one record for every CDR3 protein. Here the sample spans about 220,000 distinct CDR3 sequences, more than 9% being singletons. Sequencing was done on a sample of blood, either unsorted or a sorted T cell fraction (not recorded which). Source of these receptors: a male donor with ankylosing spondylitis or in good health (not recorded which).

The sample holds many counts of this clonotype. The chain links TRBV6-5 to TRBJ2-7, with 9 bases identical to TRBD1. Germline values: CDR1 MNHEY, CDR2 SVGAGI. J was trimmed by 3 bases and V by 4 bases; bases with no gene match: 7. The CDR3 is 15 amino acids. The CDR3 sequence is CASSFRDRDIYEQYF. CDR3 sequence (DNA): TGTGCCAGCAGTTTCCGGGACAGGGACATCTACGAGCAGTACTTC.

This clonotype was counted many times. The V and J genes are TRBV18 and TRBJ2-5; TRBD1 is a possible D gene (7 bases). V was clipped by 3 bases and J by 1 base, with 12 bases between them. Germline V gene sequence: CDR1 KGHSH, CDR2 LQKENI. The CDR3 consists of 15 residues. Here the CDR3 reads CASSPRDRTQETQYF. The CDR3 DNA follows: TGTGCCAGCTCACCGCGGGACAGAACCCAAGAGACCCAGTACTTC.

This chain joins TRBV5-8 and TRBJ1-5; 9 bases are shared with TRBD1. The length of the CDR3 is 17 residues. Trimming removed 4 bases from V and 1 base from J; junction bases left unmatched: 9. The germline CDR1 and CDR2 sequences are SGHTS and YDEGEE. The CDR3 spells CASSQDRGTGSNQPQHF. As DNA, the CDR3 is TGTGCCAGCAGCCAAGACAGGGGGACCGGGAGCAATCAGCCCCAGCATTTT.

This clonotype was detected many times. The chain employs TRBV29-1 and TRBJ2-7; perhaps TRBD2 as D (6 bases). The V end lost 1 base, the J end lost 3 bases, and 10 bases lay between the germline ends. CDR3 length equals 13 residues. Germline V gene lookup returns CDR1 SQVTM and CDR2 ANQGSEA. The CDR3 DNA is TGCAGCGTTGAAGGGCCCGGGGGCTACGAGCAGTACTTC. It specifies CSVEGPGGYEQYF.

This clonotype was counted at least ten times. V is TRBV9 and J is TRBJ1-2, with a weak D call TRBD1 (5 bases). Germline CDR1 SGDLS, CDR2 YYNGEE. V was cut by 3 bases and J by 9 bases, with 15 bases left in between. CDR3 length: 13 residues. CDR3 in amino acids: CASSGRGGLSYTF. For the CDR3, the DNA is TGTGCCAGCAGCGGACGGGGCGGCCTCAGCTACACCTTC.

This clonotype has more than one count but fewer than ten. CDR3 in DNA: TGTGCCACCAGTGATCCCTGGGGGGGAACCACCGGGGAGCTGTTTTTT. Its translation is CATSDPWGGTTGELFF. This rearrangement joins TRBV24-1 to TRBJ2-2, with 7 bases lining up with TRBD2. V lost 3 bases to trimming and J lost 4 bases; unmatched junction nucleotides: 7. CDR3 length: 16 residues. Germline V gene sequence: CDR1 KGHDR, CDR2 SFDVKD.

As regards this clonotype: One base away lies a much larger clone, so this may be a sequencing read error. The conserved closing phenylalanine or tryptophan is absent in this CDR3, likely reflecting a read error. The chain has TRBV28 and TRBJ1-4; D may be TRBD1 (5 bases). V lost 1 base, J lost 8 bases, and 11 bases lay in between. The germline V gene encodes CDR1 MDHEN and CDR2 SYDVKM. CDR3 length equals 14 residues. The CDR3: CASSLSTVREKLFI. The CDR3 DNA reads as TGTGCCAGCAGTTTATCGACAGTGCGAGAAAAACTGTTTATT.

This clonotype was seen ten or more times. The chain carries TRBV6-5 and TRBJ2-3, with 13 bases matching TRBD2. Germline CDR1 reads MNHEY; CDR2 reads SVGAGI. This CDR3 region has 16 residues. After removal of 2 bases from V and 6 bases from J, the junction contained 5 bases not matched to a gene. The CDR3 DNA reads TGTGCCAGCAGTTACGGGACTAGCGGGGAGAAGGATACGCAGTATTTT. It translates to CASSYGTSGEKDTQYF.

There are many counts of this clonotype. The CDR3 spells CASSSGESSYNEQFF. The CDR3 DNA reads as TGCGCCAGCAGCTCGGGGGAGAGCTCCTACAATGAGCAGTTCTTC. V gene TRBV5-1 combines with J gene TRBJ2-1; D is possibly TRBD2 (6 bases). CDR1 and CDR2 from the germline V gene are SGHRS and YFSETQ. The CDR3 totals 15 residues. Trimming pared 3 bases from V and 0 bases from J, leaving 10 bases between.

The V and J genes are TRBV27 and TRBJ2-7; 10 nucleotides line up with TRBD1. The V gene end was trimmed by 5 bases and the J gene end by 3 bases; junction bases not matched to a gene: 10. This CDR3 has 16 residues. Germline lookup yields CDR1 MNHEY and CDR2 SMNVEV (reference sequence). CDR3 in DNA: TGTGCCAGCAGTCCCACCGGGACAGGGGTACTCTACGAGCAGTACTTC. Encoded protein: CASSPTGTGVLYEQYF.

At least ten counts were recorded for this clonotype. The V gene is TRBV7-3, the J gene TRBJ1-1; no definite D call. CDR1 and CDR2 (germline): SGHTA, FQGTGA. The CDR3 extends over 14 amino acids. V was cut by 3 bases and J by 0 bases, with 8 bases left in between. CDR3 sequence reads: CASSFGVVNTEAFF. CDR3 DNA: TGTGCCAGCAGCTTCGGGGTCGTGAACACTGAAGCTTTCTTT. Using reference TRBV7-3 and TRBJ1-1 for the parts outside the CDR3, the full variable domain is GAGVSQTPSNKVTEKGKYVELRCDPISGHTALYWYRQSLGQGPEFLIYFQGTGAADDSGLPNDRFFAVRPEGSVSTLKIQRTERGDSAVYLCASSFGVVNTEAFFGQGTRLTVV.

This clonotype was counted many times. This rearrangement joins TRBV4-2 to TRBJ2-3; 12 positions agree with TRBD2. The CDR3 covers 18 residues. J lost 5 bases, V lost 1 base, and 10 bases had no gene match. Germline V gene data show CDR1 as LGHNA and CDR2 as YNFKEQ. CDR3 nucleotides: TGTGCCAGCAGCCAAGGAGTAGGAACTAGCGGGGGGAAAGATACGCAGTATTTT. Protein product: CASSQGVGTSGGKDTQYF.

This clonotype was seen many times. The rearrangement joins TRBV27 to TRBJ2-1, with TRBD2 matching over 9 bases. The CDR3 sequence is 16 residues long. Germline trimming cut 0 bases from V and 4 bases from J; bases unmatched to any gene: 4. Germline V lookup: CDR1 MNHEY, CDR2 SMNVEV (reference sequence). The CDR3 is CASSLSGGGAYNEQFF. In DNA form, the CDR3 reads TGTGCCAGCAGTTTATCCGGCGGGGGGGCATACAATGAGCAGTTCTTC.

On this clonotype: A junction boundary mismatches the germline segment, possibly from a read error. The rearrangement links TRBV5-1 to TRBJ2-1; D might be TRBD2 (7 bases). The V gene's germline CDR1 is SGHRS and CDR2 YFSETQ. The CDR3 runs 16 residues. Here the CDR3 reads CASSDARGATYNVQFF. The CDR3 DNA reads TGCGCCAGCAGCGACGCTCGGGGGGCCACCTACAATGTGCAGTTCTTC.

This clonotype was counted at least ten times. This chain connects TRBV7-3 to TRBJ2-1, with a weak D call TRBD1 (7 bases). CDR3 length equals 16 residues. Trimming took 0 bases from V and 7 from J, leaving 16 bases between them. CDR1 and CDR2 from the germline V gene are SGHTA and FQGTGA. The CDR3 bases are TGTGCCAGCAGCTTAACGGCCCCAGGGGGGCGAAATGAGCAGTTCTTC. It is translated as CASSLTAPGGRNEQFF.

This clonotype was seen repeatedly, ten times or more. The chain employs TRBV5-1 and TRBJ2-5; D unclear. V lost 2 bases and J lost 2, with 7 bases in between. Germline-derived CDR1 and CDR2 are SGHRS and YFSETQ. The CDR3 is 13 amino acids. CDR3: CASSFQQQETQYF. The CDR3 DNA is TGCGCCAGCAGCTTCCAACAACAAGAGACCCAGTACTTC.

The chain carries TRBV5-1 and TRBJ1-1; possibly TRBD1 for D (6 bases). The CDR3 loop spans 18 amino acids. V was trimmed by 0 bases and J by 4 bases, leaving 22 bases between them. From germline, CDR1 is SGHRS and CDR2 YFSETQ. CDR3 sequence reads: CASSLVTPLSEGGTEAFF. DNA for the CDR3: TGCGCCAGCAGCTTGGTGACCCCCCTGTCAGAAGGGGGCACTGAAGCTTTCTTT.

The chain uses TRBV3-1 and TRBJ2-1; TRBD2 matches 9 bases. The CDR3 spans 22 residues. Per the germline V gene, CDR1 is LGHDT and CDR2 is YNNKEL (reference sequence). J was trimmed by 5 bases and V by 0 bases; bases with no gene match: 23. The CDR3 protein is CASSQDRTGGYVWLAGHNEQFF. The CDR3, as DNA: TGTGCCAGCAGCCAAGATAGAACCGGTGGTTACGTTTGGCTAGCGGGGCACAATGAGCAGTTCTTC.

This clonotype was seen a handful of times. This chain connects TRBV7-9 to TRBJ2-6; 8 nucleotides match TRBD1. Germline V gene data show CDR1 as SEHNR and CDR2 as FQNEAQ (reference sequence). CDR3 length: 15 amino acids. V trimming: 5 bases; J trimming: 2 bases; junction bases outside the gene matches: 2. CDR3 amino acids: CASSPGQAGANVLTF. DNA of the CDR3: TGTGCCAGCAGCCCGGGACAGGCTGGGGCCAACGTCCTGACTTTC.

This clonotype came up many times. The rearrangement uses TRBV20-1 and TRBJ2-7; a weak D match, TRBD1 (5 bases). The CDR3 extends over 12 amino acids. V dropped 6 bases and J dropped 0 bases, with 9 bases sitting between them. Germline V gives CDR1 DFQATT, CDR2 SNEGSKA (reference sequence). The CDR3 here is CSATGDSYEQYF. The CDR3 DNA reads as TGCAGTGCCACAGGCGACTCCTACGAGCAGTACTTC.

This sequence joins TRBV5-6 and TRBJ2-1, with D perhaps TRBD2 (7 bases). Trimming pared 7 bases from V and 6 bases from J, leaving 20 bases between. The CDR3 consists of 15 residues. CDR1 and CDR2 (germline): SGHDT, YYEEEE. In DNA, the CDR3 is TGTGCCAGCTGCGTTAGTGGGGGGGCGCGCAATGAGCAGTTCTTC. It specifies CASCVSGGARNEQFF.

This clonotype occurred many times. The chain carries TRBV20-1 and TRBJ2-7; 11 bases are a match to TRBD2. The CDR3 spans 14 residues. V lost 4 bases to trimming and J lost 3 bases; unmatched junction nucleotides: 5. CDR1 and CDR2 from the germline V gene are DFQATT and SNEGSKA (reference sequence). The CDR3: CSANRLAGSYEQYF. The CDR3 DNA reads as TGCAGTGCTAACCGACTAGCGGGGAGCTACGAGCAGTACTTC.

This clonotype was detected many times. The chain is built from TRBV7-6 and TRBJ2-7, with 7 positions matching TRBD1. CDR3 size: 15 residues. Per germline, CDR1 SGHVS and CDR2 FNYEAQ. V dropped 1 base and J dropped 0; count of bases not matched to a gene: 3. Here the CDR3 DNA reads TGTGCCAGCAGCTTAGTTGGGGACAGCTCCTACGAGCAGTACTTC. As protein: CASSLVGDSSYEQYF.

This clonotype was counted ten times or more. This chain links TRBV6-1 with TRBJ2-1, with D hard to call. V gave up 4 bases and J gave up 4 bases, with 11 bases separating them. The CDR3 is made up of 14 amino acids. Looked up from germline, CDR1 is MNHNS and CDR2 is SASEGT. For the CDR3, the DNA is TGTGCCAGCAGTGGCCTCGGTATGTACAATGAGCAGTTCTTC. Amino acid sequence: CASSGLGMYNEQFF.

The table lists this clonotype with many counts. This chain links TRBV20-1 with TRBJ2-5; a weak D match, TRBD2 (5 bases). The germline V gene has CDR1 DFQATT and CDR2 SNEGSKA (reference sequence). Trimming shortened V by 2 bases and J by 2 bases, and 12 bases separated the two germline ends. This CDR3 is 14 amino acids long. This CDR3 is CSARSLASQETQYF. CDR3 bases: TGCAGTGCTAGAAGTCTAGCCTCGCAAGAGACCCAGTACTTC.

In the case of this clonotype: This may arise from a read error, as a much more abundant clone is one base away. This chain links TRBV5-5 with TRBJ1-1; maybe TRBD1 (5 bases). CDR1 and CDR2 (germline): SGHKS, YYEKEE (reference sequence). The CDR3 runs 14 residues. DNA for the CDR3: TGTGCCAGCCGCTTGACCCGGGGACTCACTGAAGCTTTCTTT. It codes for CASRLTRGLTEAFF.

V gene TRBV7-6 combines with J gene TRBJ1-1; D remains ambiguous. The CDR3 runs 14 residues. V was trimmed by 5 bases and J by 5 bases, leaving 15 bases between them. Germline lookup yields CDR1 SGHVS and CDR2 FNYEAQ. Here the CDR3 reads CASSPRSVGTEAFF. DNA for the CDR3: TGTGCCAGCAGCCCTCGCTCCGTGGGGACTGAAGCTTTCTTT.

This chain connects TRBV7-3 to TRBJ2-5, with a tentative D call TRBD1 (6 bases). The V gene's germline CDR1 is SGHTA and CDR2 FQGTGA. This CDR3 is built from 15 residues. Trimming stripped 1 base from V and 2 bases from J, with 11 bases between. CDR3 loop: CASSLIGGSQETQYF. The CDR3 nucleotides read TGTGCCAGCAGCTTAATAGGGGGTTCTCAAGAGACCCAGTACTTC. Full variable domain (missing parts from reference TRBV7-3 and TRBJ2-5): GAGVSQTPSNKVTEKGKYVELRCDPISGHTALYWYRQSLGQGPEFLIYFQGTGAADDSGLPNDRFFAVRPEGSVSTLKIQRTERGDSAVYLCASSLIGGSQETQYFGPGTRLLVL.